Listed below are T cell receptor beta chains from one sample, sequenced in a study of cytomegalovirus exposure and HLA in healthy donors. Some clones are missing from TCRdb's copy, which holds only in-frame ones; the method was immunoSEQ multiplex PCR. The repertoire holds roughly 170,000 clones, with roughly 84% as singletons. The sequenced sample consisted of PBMCs. Receptor source: a girl aged 2 to 10 in good health and CMV-seropositive. Both conserved end residues are part of each CDR3. Size values are once, few and many counts, or a class for expanded clones, and some rows have none.

clone size	V gene	J gene	CDR3 protein
NA	TRBV19	TRBJ2-3	CASSHRGDTQYF
NA	TRBV12-5	TRBJ1-5	CASGLGQAYQPQHF
once	TRBV7-3	TRBJ2-1	CASSSPLAGGSYNGQFF
NA	TRBV2	TRBJ2-5	CASREPRDKEETQYF
NA	TRBV2	TRBJ2-7	CASSMGPWEQYF
once	TRBV28	TRBJ1-1	CASRPMTGYAEAFF
NA	TRBV5-1	TRBJ2-1	CASSLGLANNNEQFF
NA	TRBV4-1	TRBJ1-5	CASSQAPSGVKQPQHF
NA	TRBV5-4	TRBJ1-4	CASSLVGGGEKLFF
NA	TRBV5-4	TRBJ2-3	CASRAGAAEDF
NA	TRBV4-1	NA	CASSQGGLTPNEQYF
NA	TRBV5-1	TRBJ1-4	CASSFGGTATNEKLFF
NA	TRBV27	TRBJ2-2	CASSSLATNTGELFF
NA	TRBV25-1	TRBJ1-3	CASSDAGAGNTIYF
NA	TRBV10-3	TRBJ2-3	CATHRSGSTDTQYF
NA	TRBV2	TRBJ1-2	CASLRSPTCGYTF
NA	TRBV7-6	TRBJ1-2	CASSPPGTGVGGYTF
NA	TRBV14	TRBJ1-1	CASSRRDRPTLMNTEAFF
NA	TRBV7-7	TRBJ2-2	CASSLAGAPGELFF
NA	TRBV2	TRBJ2-3	CASSRQGSTDTQYF